This T cell receptor beta chain is drawn from a study of cytomegalovirus exposure and HLA in healthy donors. Study conclusions and caveats: TCR beta sequences reportedly predicted the HLA-A and HLA-B alleles of most subjects accurately.

Germline assignment: CDR1 LNHDA and CDR2 SQIVND (reference sequence). The CDR3 has 18 residues. V was pared by 7 bases and J by 5 bases, with 20 bases of the junction left unmatched. Worth noting for this clone: Its matching antigen is unknown.

PCR employed 60 Vbeta and 13 Jbeta primers. TCRdb keeps only in-frame clones here, not all; method: immunoSEQ multiplex PCR. The sample comprises about 140,000 clones, 80% of which are singletons, and around 4.3% rests with the top ten. The chain carries TRBV19 and TRBJ2-7; 10 nucleotides line up with TRBD1. The specimen sequenced was PBMCs. This sequence originates from a middle-aged man in good health and CMV-seronegative. The CDR3 sequence is CASNRGQGKRGSGDEQYF. The CDR3 DNA is TGTGCCAGTAACAGGGGACAGGGGAAAAGAGGTTCGGGTGACGAGCAGTACTTC.